This T cell receptor (beta chain) stems from a study of cytotoxic CD8 clonotypes in ibrutinib-treated CLL. The wider study: Across the patients, 10 to 11 were relapsed/refractory, more than 14 treatment-naive and approximately 18 IGHV unmutated. Points from the study as a whole: T-cell clonality at baseline went above that of age-matched healthy donors and rose and fell with circulating CD8+ T-cell counts.

Sequencing used immunoSEQ multiplex PCR; TCRdb keeps in-frame clones, though not all of them. The sample has 330,000 or so clones, roughly 71% seen once; the top ten hold roughly 6.7%. On this clone itself: Its target is not known.

The receptor's source is a human donor with chronic lymphocytic leukemia. Sample: PBMCs, taken after 36 months of ibrutinib treatment.

The CDR3 sequence is CASSWDRGVSEAFF. The CDR3 DNA reads TGCGCCAGCAGCTGGGACAGGGGAGTTTCTGAAGCTTTCTTT. The rearrangement uses TRBV5-1 and TRBJ1-1; TRBD1 matches 10 bases. With 3 bases clipped from V and 6 bases from J, the junction kept 5 bases outside the gene matches. Germline CDR1 is SGHRS and CDR2 is YFSETQ. The length of the CDR3 is 14 residues. The full variable domain, with the rest looked up from reference TRBV5-1 and TRBJ1-1, is KAGVTQTPRYLIKTRGQQVTLSCSPISGHRSVSWYQQTPGQGLQFLFEYFSETQRNKGNFPGRFSGRQFSNSRSEMNVSTLELGDSALYLCASSWDRGVSEAFFGQGTRLTVV.